The next 16 T cell receptor beta chains were all read from a single sample in a study of neurological immune-mediated disorders. One entry per CDR3 protein results from TCRdb running MiXCR on the 5' RACE reads. The table shows roughly 55,000 distinct CDR3 sequences, with roughly 15% occurring only once. Input material: PBMCs. The receptors were gathered from a man between 60 and 75 years old in good health.

The J gene is TRBJ1-1, the V gene TRBV24-1; D is perhaps TRBD1 (5 bases). From germline, CDR1 is KGHDR and CDR2 SFDVKD. The V and J ends lost 5 bases and 4 bases respectively, with 19 bases between them. The CDR3 extends over 16 amino acids. The CDR3 coding sequence is TGTGCCACCAGTGGAGCCACCGGGACCTGGGGCACTGAAGCTTTCTTT. Its translation: CATSGATGTWGTEAFF.

This clonotype was found many times. The chain couples TRBV12-5 to TRBJ1-1, with D possibly matching TRBD1 (5 bases). The V and J ends lost 3 bases and 1 base respectively, with 18 bases between them. CDR3 size: 17 residues. Germline V gene sequence: CDR1 LGHNT, CDR2 FRNRAP. The chain's CDR3 is CASGFLERQSPNTEAFF. CDR3 DNA sequence: TGTGCTAGTGGTTTCCTAGAAAGACAGTCCCCGAACACTGAAGCTTTCTTT.

As regards this clonotype: At one boundary the junction diverges from the germline segment, which might be a read error. This sequence joins TRBV7-7 and TRBJ2-7, with D maybe TRBD2 (7 bases). Germline V gives CDR1 SSHAT, CDR2 FNYEAQ (reference sequence). The CDR3 loop spans 16 amino acids. The DNA for the CDR3 is TGTGCTAGCAGCTTCTGGGGGGGCGGAGGCTCCTACGAGCAGTACTTC. Translated: CASSFWGGGGSYEQYF.

There are many counts of this clonotype. This chain links TRBV7-6 with TRBJ2-1; 7 bases align to TRBD1. The germline CDR1 and CDR2 sequences are SGHVS and FNYEAQ. V gave up 1 base and J gave up 0 bases; unmatched junction bases: 0. CDR3 length: 15 amino acids. CDR3 bases: TGTGCCAGCAGCTTAGGGACAGGCTCCTACAATGAGCAGTTCTTC. Protein: CASSLGTGSYNEQFF. The full variable domain, with the rest looked up from reference TRBV7-6 and TRBJ2-1, is GAGVSQSPRYKVTKRGQDVALRCDPISGHVSLYWYRQALGQGPEFLTYFNYEAQQDKSGLPNDRFSAERPEGSISTLTIQRTEQRDSAMYRCASSLGTGSYNEQFFGPGTRLTVL.

This clonotype was observed at least ten times. The chain employs TRBV7-2 and TRBJ2-2, with 11 bases aligning to TRBD1. V was clipped by 7 bases and J by 0 bases; unmatched bases: 7. The CDR3 runs to 17 residues. Germline lookup yields CDR1 SGHTA and CDR2 FQGNSA. DNA for the CDR3: TGTGCCAGCACCAAACGGGACAGGGGGACGAACACCGGGGAGCTGTTTTTT. Translation: CASTKRDRGTNTGELFF.

This clonotype was observed many times. The CDR3 bases are TGCAGCGTTGCTGGGGGCAGCTATGAGCAGTTCTTC. This encodes CSVAGGSYEQFF. The chain carries TRBV29-1 and TRBJ2-1; tentative D call: TRBD1 (6 bases). The CDR3 has 12 residues. Trimming pared 4 bases from V and 8 bases from J, leaving 12 bases between. The germline CDR1 and CDR2 sequences are SQVTM and ANQGSEA.

The chain is built from TRBV5-1 and TRBJ2-5; a possible D gene is TRBD2 (5 bases). Germline CDR1 and CDR2: SGHRS and YFSETQ. V dropped 0 bases and J dropped 5 bases, with 14 bases sitting between them. The CDR3 is 15 residues long. The CDR3 protein is CASSLVPGMEETQYF. CDR3 bases: TGCGCCAGCAGCTTGGTGCCGGGGATGGAGGAGACCCAGTACTTC.

This clonotype occurred many times. V is TRBV12-3 or TRBV12-4 and J is TRBJ1-1, with 10 bases matching TRBD1. The CDR3 totals 19 residues. The trim removed 2 bases at V and 0 bases at J, leaving 12 bases unmatched. The CDR3 DNA sequence: TGTGCCAGCAGTTTACTGATGGGCGGGACAGGGGCCATGAACACTGAAGCTTTCTTT. It codes for CASSLLMGGTGAMNTEAFF.

This clonotype showed up many times. The chain combines TRBV2 with TRBJ2-7, with D possibly TRBD2 on 5 matching bases. Germline V gene lookup returns CDR1 SNHLY and CDR2 FYNNEI. The germline V and J ends were trimmed by 2 bases and 9 bases, with 14 bases remaining between them. This CDR3 is 13 amino acids long. CDR3 nucleotides: TGTGCCAGCAGTGAAATGGTTGTGGAGGCGCAGTACTTC. As protein: CASSEMVVEAQYF.

This clonotype was counted ten times or more. The chain has TRBV7-2 and TRBJ2-1; 9 bases line up with TRBD2. CDR3 length: 15 amino acids. Trimming removed 1 base from V and 5 bases from J; junction bases left unmatched: 3. Germline-derived CDR1 and CDR2 are SGHTA and FQGNSA. The CDR3 is CASSLGTSAHNEQFF. CDR3 in DNA: TGTGCCAGCAGCTTAGGGACTAGCGCCCACAATGAGCAGTTCTTC.

This clonotype was observed many times. V and J are TRBV5-1 and TRBJ2-7; 11 bases agree with TRBD1. This CDR3 has 16 residues. Germline loops: CDR1 SGHRS, CDR2 YFSETQ. J lost 5 bases, V lost 1 base, and 8 bases had no gene match. CDR3 protein: CASSLNPGQGGHEQYF. The CDR3 DNA reads as TGCGCCAGCAGCTTGAATCCGGGACAGGGGGGCCACGAGCAGTACTTC.

As concerns this clonotype: A much larger clone lies one base from this, so it may be a read error. The chain uses TRBV5-1 and TRBJ2-1; 16 bases align to TRBD2. This CDR3 comprises 17 residues. With V trimmed by 3 bases and J by 3 bases, 3 bases remained unmatched. Germline assignment: CDR1 SGHRS and CDR2 YFSETQ. CDR3 region: CASSSGTSGRDYNEQFF. CDR3 bases: TGCGCCAGCAGCTCTGGGACTAGCGGGAGGGACTACAATGAGCAGTTCTTC.

This clonotype was recorded at least ten times. The genes are TRBV2 and TRBJ2-5; TRBD1 matches at 7 bases. V dropped 6 bases and J dropped 6; count of bases not matched to a gene: 7. The length of the CDR3 is 13 residues. Germline-derived CDR1 and CDR2 are SNHLY and FYNNEI. The CDR3, as DNA: TGTGCCAGCAGGATGGGACAGACCCAGACCCAGTACTTC. Protein: CASRMGQTQTQYF. The variable domain in full, completed from reference TRBV2 and TRBJ2-5, reads EPEVTQTPSHQVTQMGQEVILRCVPISNHLYFYWYRQILGQKVEFLVSFYNNEISEKSEIFDDQFSVERPDGSNFTLKIRSTKLEDSAMYFCASRMGQTQTQYFGPGTRLLVL.

This clonotype was detected many times. The rearrangement links TRBV7-8 to TRBJ2-1, with TRBD2 identical over 13 bases. CDR3 length equals 16 residues. Germline CDR1 reads SGHVS; CDR2 reads FQNEAQ. With V trimmed by 0 bases and J by 9 bases, 5 bases remained unmatched. CDR3 protein: CASSLARTSGRGEQFF. The CDR3 nucleotides are TGTGCCAGCAGCTTAGCGCGGACTAGCGGGAGAGGTGAGCAGTTCTTC.

This clonotype was picked up many times. This sequence joins TRBV5-1 and TRBJ1-1; D perhaps matches TRBD1 (6 bases). This CDR3 spans 14 amino acids. V was clipped by 2 bases and J by 6 bases, with 14 bases between them. CDR1 and CDR2 (germline): SGHRS, YFSETQ. DNA for the CDR3: TGCGCCAGCAGCTTAACAGGGTGGGGTCCTGAAGCTTTCTTT. Translated: CASSLTGWGPEAFF.

Remarks on this clonotype: A much larger clone differs by one base, so this may be a read error. The J gene is TRBJ2-7, the V gene TRBV5-1; 8 bases are a match to TRBD1. CDR1 and CDR2 (germline): SGHRS, YFSETQ. Trimming took 4 bases from V and 7 from J; bases not matched to a gene: 7. The CDR3 runs to 13 residues. Written as DNA, the CDR3 is TGCGCCAGCAGCCTCAGCAGGGGGCATGAGCAGTACTTC. This translates into CASSLSRGHEQYF.